Below, 17 T cell receptor beta chains from the same sample are listed, as sequenced in a study of blood T cell repertoires in COVID-19. Clones were read by immunoSEQ multiplex PCR, and TCRdb kept only the in-frame ones, dropping some. The table records roughly 53,000 clones, about 87% of them present only once. The sequencing input was peripheral blood. These receptors came from a woman over 75 with COVID-19, enrolled during active disease.

This chain uses TRBV24-1 with TRBJ1-2; weak D call: TRBD1 (5 bases). CDR3 length: 13 amino acids. Between the trimmed V and J ends, which lost 9 bases and 3 bases, there was a span of 13 bases. Germline CDR1 is KGHDR and CDR2 is SFDVKD. The CDR3 protein is CATRGANDYGYTF. The CDR3 coding sequence is TGTGCCACCCGCGGGGCAAACGACTATGGCTACACCTTC.

CDR3 bases: TGTGCCAGCAGCGCCCGGGACAGGGTTCAGGACTACACCTTC. It specifies CASSARDRVQDYTF. The rearrangement links TRBV9 to TRBJ1-2; 9 bases fit TRBD1. J was trimmed by 10 bases and V by 3 bases; bases with no gene match: 10. The CDR3 runs 14 residues. Germline CDR1 is SGDLS and CDR2 is YYNGEE.

The J gene is TRBJ2-7, the V gene TRBV11-2, with D possibly being TRBD1 (5 bases). Germline CDR1 and CDR2: SGHAT and FQNNGV. V gave up 1 base and J gave up 3 bases, with 7 bases separating them. This CDR3 contains 13 residues. CDR3 protein: CASSLARGYEQYF. The CDR3 DNA reads TGTGCCAGCAGCTTAGCAAGGGGCTACGAGCAGTACTTC.

V and J are TRBV5-4 and TRBJ1-1; tentatively, D is TRBD1 (5 bases). The germline V gene has CDR1 SGHNT and CDR2 YYREEE (reference sequence). V lost 3 bases and J 0 bases, leaving 9 bases between the germline ends. This CDR3 contains 14 residues. Here the CDR3 reads CASSSTVMNTEAFF. CDR3 DNA: TGTGCCAGCAGCTCGACAGTGATGAACACTGAAGCTTTCTTT.

J is TRBJ2-1 and V is TRBV2; 9 bases are shared with TRBD1. The V gene's germline CDR1 is SNHLY and CDR2 FYNNEI. With 5 bases clipped from V and 7 bases from J, the junction kept 6 bases outside the gene matches. The CDR3 spans 14 residues. CDR3 loop: CASSSQGAGNEQFF. CDR3 nucleotide sequence: TGTGCCAGCAGTTCACAGGGGGCAGGGAATGAGCAGTTCTTC.

The chain has TRBV9 and TRBJ2-1; D is unclear. In germline, CDR1 is SGDLS, CDR2 YYNGEE. The CDR3 is 14 residues long. V was clipped by 0 bases and J by 9 bases, with 13 bases between them. Here the CDR3 reads CASSVEVSSSEQFF. The CDR3 DNA follows: TGTGCCAGCAGCGTAGAGGTTAGCTCCAGTGAGCAGTTCTTC.

The chain combines TRBV6-5 with TRBJ1-1; D perhaps matches TRBD1 (6 bases). Germline V gene sequence: CDR1 MNHEY, CDR2 SVGAGI. The CDR3 loop spans 14 amino acids. V gave up 7 bases and J gave up 4 bases, with 16 bases separating them. Here the CDR3 reads CASTQGRVGTEAFF. For the CDR3, the DNA is TGTGCCAGCACACAGGGAAGAGTGGGCACTGAAGCTTTCTTT.

This clone has only one observation. The chain is built from TRBV20-1 and TRBJ2-7; perhaps TRBD1 as D (5 bases). Germline-derived CDR1 and CDR2 are DFQATT and SNEGSKA (reference sequence). CDR3 length equals 11 residues. The CDR3 region is CRAGSGYEQYF. The CDR3 nucleotides are TGCAGGGCAGGGTCCGGCTACGAGCAGTACTTC.

The V gene is TRBV18, the J gene TRBJ2-5; TRBD1 might be the D (6 bases). Per the germline V gene, CDR1 is KGHSH and CDR2 is LQKENI. Deletions cut 4 bases from V and 3 bases from J, with 15 bases between. The CDR3 is 15 amino acids. This CDR3 is CASSLLQGLKETQYF. The CDR3 bases are TGTGCCAGCTCACTACTACAGGGTTTGAAAGAGACCCAGTACTTC.

This clone was recorded a few times. This rearrangement joins TRBV24-1 to TRBJ2-2; tentative D call: TRBD1 (6 bases). CDR1 is KGHDR, CDR2 SFDVKD, per germline. The CDR3 is made up of 16 amino acids. The V gene lost 4 bases and the J gene lost 5 bases, with 16 bases spanning the gap. The CDR3 loop is CATSDTKQGWTGELFF. CDR3 coding DNA: TGTGCCACCAGTGACACCAAACAGGGTTGGACCGGGGAGCTGTTTTTT.

The gene calls are TRBV2 and TRBJ2-7; possible D gene TRBD2, 5 bases. CDR3 length: 13 residues. V was pared by 2 bases and J by 2 bases, with 7 bases between. CDR1 is SNHLY and CDR2 is FYNNEI in the germline V gene. The CDR3 sequence is CASSEPGAYEQYF. The CDR3 DNA reads as TGTGCCAGCAGTGAACCCGGGGCCTACGAGCAGTACTTC.

The V gene is TRBV19, the J gene TRBJ1-2, with a tentative D call TRBD1 (6 bases). V dropped 4 bases and J dropped 3 bases, with 15 bases sitting between them. The germline V gene has CDR1 LNHDA and CDR2 SQIVND (reference sequence). This CDR3 is built from 15 residues. CDR3 nucleotide sequence: TGTGCCAGTAGTACGGGACATCTTGGCGACTATGGCTACACCTTC. Translation gives CASSTGHLGDYGYTF. The full variable domain, its missing parts supplied by reference TRBV19 and TRBJ1-2, is DGGITQSPKYLFRKEGQNVTLSCEQNLNHDAMYWYRQDPGQGLRLIYYSQIVNDFQKGDIAEGYSVSREKKESFPLTVTSAQKNPTAFYLCASSTGHLGDYGYTFGSGTRLTVV.

The chain carries TRBV7-3 and TRBJ2-3; TRBD2 aligns across 13 bases. Looked up from germline, CDR1 is SGHTA and CDR2 is FQGTGA. J was trimmed by 3 bases and V by 5 bases; bases with no gene match: 5. The CDR3 loop spans 16 amino acids. The CDR3 region is CASSPRLAGGTDTQYF. DNA of the CDR3: TGTGCCAGCAGCCCGCGACTAGCGGGGGGAACAGATACGCAGTATTTT.

This chain links TRBV3-1 (or the pseudogene TRBV3-2) with TRBJ2-3; TRBD2 matches at 7 bases. Germline assignment: CDR1 LGHDT and CDR2 YNNKEL (reference sequence). The trim removed 1 base at V and 6 bases at J, leaving 4 bases unmatched. The CDR3 is 14 residues long. The CDR3 DNA reads TGTGCCAGCAGCCAAGGGCTAGCGGTTGATACGCAGTATTTT. This translates into CASSQGLAVDTQYF.

This clone was counted a single time. The junction departs from the called germline gene at one end, perhaps through a read error. V and J are TRBV28 and TRBJ1-2; 10 positions match TRBD1. The CDR3 runs 12 residues. CDR1 is MDHEN and CDR2 is SYDVKM in the germline V gene. The CDR3 spells CASSLLTGGRAF. CDR3 DNA sequence: TGTGCCAGCAGTCTTCTGACAGGGGGCCGGGCTTTC.

The sample holds a few counts of this clone. The chain has TRBV6-5 and TRBJ1-5; TRBD1 matches 7 bases. The CDR3 consists of 12 residues. Trimming cost V 2 bases and J 10 bases; bases outside gene matches: 2. Germline assignment: CDR1 MNHEY and CDR2 SVGAGI. Here the CDR3 reads CASSYAGGPQHF. The CDR3 DNA sequence: TGTGCCAGCAGTTACGCAGGGGGTCCCCAGCATTTT.

This sequence joins TRBV24-1 and TRBJ2-1, with a weak D call TRBD2 (5 bases). The CDR3 has 13 amino acids. V shed 9 bases and J shed 4 bases, with 12 bases lying between them. Looked up from germline, CDR1 is KGHDR and CDR2 is SFDVKD. Here the CDR3 DNA reads TGTGCCACCTCCATAAGCGGTTACAATGAGCAGTTCTTC. Translating it yields CATSISGYNEQFF.